Each of the 5 T cell receptor beta chains below was sequenced from the same sample in a study of cytomegalovirus exposure and HLA in healthy donors. The PCR employed 60 Vbeta primers together with 13 Jbeta primers. The data were produced by immunoSEQ multiplex PCR, yet TCRdb's version contains in-frame clones alone and is incomplete. The sample carries approximately 160,000 clones, over 80% recorded once. Sequenced material: PBMCs. Receptors were obtained from a human donor in good health.

This chain uses TRBV2 with TRBJ1-1, with 7 bases fitting TRBD1. V was pared by 5 bases and J by 11 bases, with 11 bases of the junction left unmatched. Germline V gives CDR1 SNHLY, CDR2 FYNNEI. The CDR3 is made up of 13 amino acids. The CDR3 coding sequence is TGTGCCAGCAGTTATTACAGGGGCATGGAGGCTTTCTTT. Translating gives CASSYYRGMEAFF.

The V gene is TRBV29-1, the J gene TRBJ2-1; 11 nucleotides align to TRBD2. Per the germline V gene, CDR1 is SQVTM and CDR2 is ANQGSEA. The CDR3 totals 14 residues. V lost 7 bases and J lost 9; bases outside the gene matches: 11. CDR3 nucleotide sequence: TGCAGCGCGGGAGGCCTAGCGGGGGGAGGTGAGCAGTTCTTC. Its translation is CSAGGLAGGGEQFF.

This chain uses TRBV5-4 with TRBJ2-5, with D unresolved. The V and J ends lost 3 bases and 2 bases respectively, with 11 bases between them. CDR1 and CDR2 from the germline V gene are SGHNT and YYREEE (reference sequence). The CDR3 length is 14 residues. CDR3 protein: CASSSSSLQETQYF. Written as DNA, the CDR3 is TGTGCCAGCAGCTCCTCGAGCCTTCAAGAGACCCAGTACTTC.

V and J are TRBV4-3 and TRBJ2-3; 11 bases map to TRBD2. Trimming cost V 4 bases and J 4 bases; bases outside gene matches: 13. Germline lookup yields CDR1 LGHNA and CDR2 YSLEER. The CDR3 length is 18 residues. The CDR3 sequence: CASSPLAGGLGIADTQYF. As DNA, the CDR3 is TGCGCCAGCAGCCCCTTAGCGGGGGGGCTGGGTATAGCAGATACGCAGTATTTT.

This sequence joins TRBV11-2 and TRBJ2-3; 8 bases are shared with TRBD1. V was pared by 4 bases and J by 4 bases, with 13 bases of the junction left unmatched. Germline V gives CDR1 SGHAT, CDR2 FQNNGV. This CDR3 is built from 17 residues. The CDR3, as DNA: TGTGCCAGCAGCTCGAAGAGGACAGGGTCAACCCCAGATACGCAGTATTTT. It specifies CASSSKRTGSTPDTQYF.